This TCR beta chain was observed in a study of blood T cell repertoires in COVID-19. Study-wide context: Acute-phase and convalescent COVID-19 samples originated in the United States, Italy and Spain. From T cells, B-cell-depleted T cells, or PBMCs came the material, which was cDNA or gDNA.

The germline gives CDR1 MNHEY, CDR2 SVGAGI. V gave up 11 bases and J gave up 0 bases, with 8 bases separating them. This CDR3 region has 12 residues. As originally analysed: Counts of nucleated cells, estimated from reference gene primer amplification, were obtained. The repertoire was sequenced with immunoSEQ multiplex PCR; TCRdb's copy has only in-frame clones and lacks some. V, J and clone size are those of that table, while D and trimming were read from the DNA. The sample records some 120,000 clones, 80% to 90% being singletons. This chain connects TRBV6-5 to TRBJ1-3; D remains ambiguous. Sequenced material: peripheral blood. The clonotype originates from a woman aged 55-70 years with acute or convalescent COVID-19. CDR3 in amino acids: CAAGDSGNTIYF. CDR3 DNA sequence: TGTGCCGCGGGAGACTCTGGAAACACCATATATTTT.